This T cell receptor beta chain was documented in a study of cytomegalovirus exposure and HLA in healthy donors. Findings of the study overall: A few CMV-associated chains were confirmed in vitro to be specific for CMV antigens.

TCRdb's copy holds only in-frame clones and misses some; the assay was immunoSEQ multiplex PCR. This table has about 150,000 clones, 85% to 90% appearing once. The V gene end was trimmed by 3 bases and the J gene end by 1 base; junction bases not matched to a gene: 4. Germline assignment: CDR1 MNHEY and CDR2 SVGAGI. The CDR3 is 15 amino acids. As to this clone: Its antigen is undetermined.

The sample was PBMCs. The rearrangement links TRBV6-5 to TRBJ1-1, with 8 bases aligning to TRBD1. This clonotype was obtained from a human donor in good health. The CDR3 DNA reads TGTGCCAGCAGTTATCAGGGGGCCAAGAACACTGAAGCTTTCTTT. Protein product: CASSYQGAKNTEAFF.